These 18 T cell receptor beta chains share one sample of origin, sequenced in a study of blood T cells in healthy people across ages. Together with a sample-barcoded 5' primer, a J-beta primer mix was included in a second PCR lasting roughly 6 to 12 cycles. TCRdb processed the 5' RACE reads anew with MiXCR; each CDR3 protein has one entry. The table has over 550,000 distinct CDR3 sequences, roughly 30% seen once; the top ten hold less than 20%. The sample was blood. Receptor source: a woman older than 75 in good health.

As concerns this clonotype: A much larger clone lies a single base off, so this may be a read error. The CDR3 nucleotides are TGTGCCAGCAGTAGCATCACTGGACTAGCGGGGATGGCAGATACGCAGTATTTT. Protein product: CASSSITGLAGMADTQYF. V is TRBV6-1 and J is TRBJ2-3; 12 bases are a match to TRBD2. This CDR3 contains 18 residues. Germline loops: CDR1 MNHNS, CDR2 SASEGT. Trimming cost V 5 bases and J 4 bases; bases outside gene matches: 13.

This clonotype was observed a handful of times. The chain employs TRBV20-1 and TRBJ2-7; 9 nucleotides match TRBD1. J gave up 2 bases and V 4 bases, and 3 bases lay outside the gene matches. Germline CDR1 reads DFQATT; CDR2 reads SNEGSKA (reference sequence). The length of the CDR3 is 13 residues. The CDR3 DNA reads TGCAGTGCTACCTACAGGGGGCCCTACGAGCAGTACTTC. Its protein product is CSATYRGPYEQYF.

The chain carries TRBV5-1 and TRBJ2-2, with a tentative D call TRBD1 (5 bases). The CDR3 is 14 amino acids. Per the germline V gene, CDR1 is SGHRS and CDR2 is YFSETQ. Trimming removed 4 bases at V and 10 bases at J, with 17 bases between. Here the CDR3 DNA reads TGCGCCAGCAGCCCTGACAGAGATTACCCGGAGCTGTTTTTT. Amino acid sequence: CASSPDRDYPELFF.

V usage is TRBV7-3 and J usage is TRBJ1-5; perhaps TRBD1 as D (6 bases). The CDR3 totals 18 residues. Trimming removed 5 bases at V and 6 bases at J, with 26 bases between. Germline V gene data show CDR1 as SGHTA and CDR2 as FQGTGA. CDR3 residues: CASSQYGVLGAEVQPQHF. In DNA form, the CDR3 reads TGTGCCAGCAGCCAATATGGAGTACTGGGGGCGGAGGTTCAGCCCCAGCATTTT.

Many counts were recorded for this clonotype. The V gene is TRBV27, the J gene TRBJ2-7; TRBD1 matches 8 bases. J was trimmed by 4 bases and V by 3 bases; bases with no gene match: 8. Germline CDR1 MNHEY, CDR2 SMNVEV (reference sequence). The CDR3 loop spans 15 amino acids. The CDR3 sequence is CASSFLGQAQYEQYF. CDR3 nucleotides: TGTGCCAGCAGTTTCCTGGGACAGGCCCAATACGAGCAGTACTTC.

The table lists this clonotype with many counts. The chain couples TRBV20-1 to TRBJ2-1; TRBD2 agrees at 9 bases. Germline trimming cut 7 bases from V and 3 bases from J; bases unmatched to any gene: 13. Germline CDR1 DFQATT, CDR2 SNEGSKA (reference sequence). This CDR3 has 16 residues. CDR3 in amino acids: CSVMIQSGGYYNEQFF. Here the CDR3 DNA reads TGCAGTGTCATGATCCAAAGCGGGGGGTACTACAATGAGCAGTTCTTC.

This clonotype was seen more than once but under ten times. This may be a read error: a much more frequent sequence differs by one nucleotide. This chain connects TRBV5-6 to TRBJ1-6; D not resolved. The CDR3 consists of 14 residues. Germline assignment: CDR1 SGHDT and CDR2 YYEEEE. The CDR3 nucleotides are TGTGCCAGCAGCTCAACAGCCCCCAATTCACCCCCCCACTTT. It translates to CASSSTAPNSPPHF.

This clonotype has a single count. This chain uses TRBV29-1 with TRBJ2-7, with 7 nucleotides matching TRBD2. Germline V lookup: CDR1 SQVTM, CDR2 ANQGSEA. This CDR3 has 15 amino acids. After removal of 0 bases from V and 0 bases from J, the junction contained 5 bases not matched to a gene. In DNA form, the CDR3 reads TGCAGCGTTGAAGATCTCAGGGAGGGCTCCTACGAGCAGTACTTC. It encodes CSVEDLREGSYEQYF.

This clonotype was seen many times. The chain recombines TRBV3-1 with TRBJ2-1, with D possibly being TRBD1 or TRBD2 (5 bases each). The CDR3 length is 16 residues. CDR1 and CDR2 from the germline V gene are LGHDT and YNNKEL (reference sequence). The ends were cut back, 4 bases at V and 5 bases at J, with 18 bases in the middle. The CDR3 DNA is TGTGCCAGCAGCCTCAGGAGGACACAACTTCACAATGAGCAGTTCTTC. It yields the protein CASSLRRTQLHNEQFF.

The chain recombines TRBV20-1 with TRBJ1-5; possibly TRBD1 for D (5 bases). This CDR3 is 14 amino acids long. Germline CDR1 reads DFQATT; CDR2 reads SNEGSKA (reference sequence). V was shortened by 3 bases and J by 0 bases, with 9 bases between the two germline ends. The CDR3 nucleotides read TGCAGTGCTAGTGCGGGGGTTAGCAATCAGCCCCAGCATTTT. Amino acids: CSASAGVSNQPQHF.

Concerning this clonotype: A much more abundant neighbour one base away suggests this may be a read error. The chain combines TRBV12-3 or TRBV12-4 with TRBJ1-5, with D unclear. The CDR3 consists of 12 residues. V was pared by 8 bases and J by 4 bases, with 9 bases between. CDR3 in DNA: TGTGCCAGCCCCCGGGAAAATCAGCCCCAGCATTTT. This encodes CASPRENQPQHF.

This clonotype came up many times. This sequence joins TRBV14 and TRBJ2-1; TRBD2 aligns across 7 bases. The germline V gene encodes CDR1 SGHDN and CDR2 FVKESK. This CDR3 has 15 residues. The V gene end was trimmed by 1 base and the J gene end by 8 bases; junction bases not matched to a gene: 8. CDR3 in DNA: TGTGCCAGCAGCCAAGGACTAGAGGGAGGGGATGAGCAGTTCTTC. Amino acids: CASSQGLEGGDEQFF.

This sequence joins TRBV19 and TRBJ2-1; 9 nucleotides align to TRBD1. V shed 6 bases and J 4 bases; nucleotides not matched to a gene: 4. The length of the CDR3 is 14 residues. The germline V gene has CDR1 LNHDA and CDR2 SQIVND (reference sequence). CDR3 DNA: TGTGCCAGTAGAAGGGACAGGGTTTACAATGAGCAGTTCTTC. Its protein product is CASRRDRVYNEQFF.

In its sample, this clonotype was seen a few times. The CDR3 sequence: CASSNSGNTIYF. The CDR3, as DNA: TGTGCCAGCAGCAATAGTGGAAACACCATATATTTT. The V call is TRBV7-2, the J call TRBJ1-3; D remains ambiguous. The germline CDR1 and CDR2 sequences are SGHTA and FQGNSA. The germline V and J ends were trimmed by 5 bases and 3 bases, with 5 bases remaining between them. CDR3 length equals 12 residues.

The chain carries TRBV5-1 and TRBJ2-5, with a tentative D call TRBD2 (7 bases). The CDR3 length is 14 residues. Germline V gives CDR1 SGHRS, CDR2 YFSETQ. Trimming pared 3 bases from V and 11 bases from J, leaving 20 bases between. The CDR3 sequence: CASSSFPGGYEQYF. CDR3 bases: TGCGCCAGCAGCTCCTTCCCGGGGGGCTATGAGCAGTACTTC.

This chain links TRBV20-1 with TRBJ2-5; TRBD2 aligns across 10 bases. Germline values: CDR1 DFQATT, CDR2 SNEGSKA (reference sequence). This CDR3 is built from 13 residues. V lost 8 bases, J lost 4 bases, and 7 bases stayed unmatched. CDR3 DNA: TGCAGTTCGCTAGCGGGGGCTCCAGAGACCCAGTACTTC. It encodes CSSLAGAPETQYF.

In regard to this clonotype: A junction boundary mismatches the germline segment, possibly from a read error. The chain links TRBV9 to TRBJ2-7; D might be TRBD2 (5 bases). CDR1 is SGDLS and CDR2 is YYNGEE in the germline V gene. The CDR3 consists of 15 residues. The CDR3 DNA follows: TGCGCCAGCAGCGTAGATAGAAGCGGAACCTACGAGCAGTACTTC. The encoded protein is CASSVDRSGTYEQYF.

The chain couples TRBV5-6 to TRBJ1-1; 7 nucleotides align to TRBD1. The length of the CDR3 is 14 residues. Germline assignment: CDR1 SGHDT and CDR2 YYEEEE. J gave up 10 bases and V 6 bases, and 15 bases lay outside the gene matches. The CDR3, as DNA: TGTGCCAGCATCAGGGGGGGCAGGGGAGGTGGAGCTTTCTTT. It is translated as CASIRGGRGGGAFF.